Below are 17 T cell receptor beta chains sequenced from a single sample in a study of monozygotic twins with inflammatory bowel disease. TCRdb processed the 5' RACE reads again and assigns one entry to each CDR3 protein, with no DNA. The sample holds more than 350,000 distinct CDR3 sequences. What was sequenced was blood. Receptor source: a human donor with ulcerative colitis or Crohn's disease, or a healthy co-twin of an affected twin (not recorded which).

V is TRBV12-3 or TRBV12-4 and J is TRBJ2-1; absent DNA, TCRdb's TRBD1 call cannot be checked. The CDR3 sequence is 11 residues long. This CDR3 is CASTQGFEQFF.

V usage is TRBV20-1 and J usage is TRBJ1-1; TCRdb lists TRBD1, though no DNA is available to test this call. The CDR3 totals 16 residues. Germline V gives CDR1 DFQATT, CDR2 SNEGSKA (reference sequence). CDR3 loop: CSARLGGSYPNTEAFF.

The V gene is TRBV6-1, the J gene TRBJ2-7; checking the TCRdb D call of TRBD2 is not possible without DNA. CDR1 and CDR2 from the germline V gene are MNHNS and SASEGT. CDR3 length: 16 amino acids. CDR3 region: CASTGRTSGLSYEQYF.

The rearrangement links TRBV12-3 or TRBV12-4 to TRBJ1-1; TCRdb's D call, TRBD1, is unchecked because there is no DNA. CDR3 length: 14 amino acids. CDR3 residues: CASSSTGGSAEAFF.

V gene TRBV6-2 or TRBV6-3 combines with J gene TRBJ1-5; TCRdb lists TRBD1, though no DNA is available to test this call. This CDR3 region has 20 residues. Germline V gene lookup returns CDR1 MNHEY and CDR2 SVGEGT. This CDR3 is CASSRGTLTGSKNSNQPQHF.

Here the CDR3 reads CASSLSTGVGETQYF. This chain connects TRBV5-1 to TRBJ2-5; TCRdb gives TRBD1 as the D gene, but with no DNA this cannot be confirmed. Germline V lookup: CDR1 SGHRS, CDR2 YFSETQ. The CDR3 runs 15 residues.

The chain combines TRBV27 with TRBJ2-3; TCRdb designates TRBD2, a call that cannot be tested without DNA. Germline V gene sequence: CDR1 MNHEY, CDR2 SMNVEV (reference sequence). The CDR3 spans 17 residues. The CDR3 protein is CASSLSGTSGGMNTQYF.

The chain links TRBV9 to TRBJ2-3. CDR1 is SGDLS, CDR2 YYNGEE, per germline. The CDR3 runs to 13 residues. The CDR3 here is CASSARLVDTQYF.

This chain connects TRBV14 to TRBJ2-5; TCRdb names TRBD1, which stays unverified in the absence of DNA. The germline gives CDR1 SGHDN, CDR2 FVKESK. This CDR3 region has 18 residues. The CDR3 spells CASSQDRGADRFQETQYF. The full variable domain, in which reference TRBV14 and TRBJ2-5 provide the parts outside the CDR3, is EAGVTQFPSHSVIEKGQTVTLRCDPISGHDNLYWYRRVMGKEIKFLLHFVKESKQDESGMPNNRFLAERTGGTYSTLKVQPAELEDSGVYFCASSQDRGADRFQETQYFGPGTRLLVL.

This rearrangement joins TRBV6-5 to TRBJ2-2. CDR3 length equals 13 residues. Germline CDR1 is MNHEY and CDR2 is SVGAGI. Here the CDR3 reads CASSFFITGELFF.

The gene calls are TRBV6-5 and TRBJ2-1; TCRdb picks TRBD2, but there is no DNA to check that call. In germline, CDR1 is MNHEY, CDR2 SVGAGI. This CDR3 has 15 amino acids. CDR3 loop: CASSYSGTLGNEQFF.

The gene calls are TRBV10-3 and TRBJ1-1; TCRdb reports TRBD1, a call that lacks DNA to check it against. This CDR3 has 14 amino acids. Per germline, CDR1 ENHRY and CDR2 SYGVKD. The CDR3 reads CAISDTGGSTEAFF.

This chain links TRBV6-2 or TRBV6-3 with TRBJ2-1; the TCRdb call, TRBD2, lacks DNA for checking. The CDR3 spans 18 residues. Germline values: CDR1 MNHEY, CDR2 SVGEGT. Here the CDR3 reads CASSPIRGLAGSYNEQFF.

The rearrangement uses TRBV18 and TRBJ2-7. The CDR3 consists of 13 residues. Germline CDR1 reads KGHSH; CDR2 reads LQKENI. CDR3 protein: CASSPPAAYEQYF.

The CDR3 spells CASSPGQGFREQYF. The chain joins TRBV9 to TRBJ2-7; TCRdb calls TRBD1, which cannot be checked without DNA. This CDR3 region has 14 residues. Germline assignment: CDR1 SGDLS and CDR2 YYNGEE.

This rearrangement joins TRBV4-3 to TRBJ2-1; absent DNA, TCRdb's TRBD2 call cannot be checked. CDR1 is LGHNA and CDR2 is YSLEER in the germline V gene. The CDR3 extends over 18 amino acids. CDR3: CASSQLGTSGRQGNEQFF.

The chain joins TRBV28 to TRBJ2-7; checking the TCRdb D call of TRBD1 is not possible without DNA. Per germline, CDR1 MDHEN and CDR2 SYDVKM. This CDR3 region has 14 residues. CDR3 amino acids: CASSFRDWGRGQYF.